The present entry profiles one T cell receptor (beta chain) with its context. V gave up 1 base and J gave up 11 bases, with 19 bases separating them. This CDR3 spans 15 amino acids. The V gene's germline CDR1 is SGHNT and CDR2 YENEEA. This sample is part of a study of blood T cell repertoires in COVID-19. Data came from immunoSEQ multiplex PCR; TCRdb stores just in-frame clones and leaves some out. The sample has hundreds of thousands of clones, around nine tenths seen once. The V call is TRBV11-3, the J call TRBJ2-3, with D perhaps TRBD1 (6 bases). The TCR comes from a man younger than 30 with active or convalescent COVID-19. Sequencing was carried out using peripheral blood. CDR3 in amino acids: CASSLGASGDYGQYF. The DNA of the CDR3 is TGTGCCAGCAGCTTAGGGGCTTCAGGGGATTATGGGCAGTATTTT.